This T cell receptor beta chain appears in the sequencing data of a study of PD-1 blockade in classical Hodgkin lymphoma. Some clones are missing from TCRdb's copy, which holds only in-frame ones; the method was immunoSEQ multiplex PCR. This sample has about 16,000 clones, with 70% to 90% found just once. A remark on this clone: Its specificity is not known.

Each and every patient relapsed after autologous stem cell transplantation, and patients got differing brentuximab vedotin exposure. The authors purified CD4+ T cells from thawed PBMCs by magnetic negative selection. Whole-study results and caveats: Patients who began taking nivolumab under 1 year after ASCT were left out.

Germline V gene lookup returns CDR1 LNHNV and CDR2 YYDKDF (reference sequence). Deletions cut 0 bases from V and 1 base from J, with 9 bases between. The CDR3 is made up of 15 amino acids. The TCR originated in a human donor with classical Hodgkin lymphoma. The sequenced sample was CD4+ T cells from blood, obtained at baseline. The chain links TRBV15 to TRBJ2-5; D is unresolved. The CDR3 nucleotides are TGTGCCACCAGCAGAGAACCGGGTGGCCAAGAGACCCAGTACTTC. Encoded protein: CATSREPGGQETQYF.